What follows are 8 T cell receptor beta chains derived from one specimen sequenced in a study of T cell responses to AZD1222 COVID-19 vaccine. Sequencing was performed with immunoSEQ multiplex PCR; in TCRdb, only in-frame clones are kept and a portion is missing. The sample carries around 160,000 clones, about 90% recorded once. The specimen comprised peripheral blood, sampled 28 days after the second AZD1222 dose. The receptors stem from an adult who received the AZD1222 COVID-19 vaccine.

This chain joins TRBV7-9 and TRBJ1-2, with 10 bases aligning to TRBD1. Germline CDR1 SEHNR, CDR2 FQNEAQ (reference sequence). This CDR3 has 16 amino acids. Losses at the gene ends were 3 bases for V and 4 bases for J; bases not matched to a gene: 8. CDR3: CASSFTGTGEVYGYTF. The CDR3 DNA sequence: TGTGCCAGCAGCTTTACTGGGACAGGGGAAGTCTATGGCTACACCTTC.

This chain links TRBV6-5 with TRBJ1-1; weak D call: TRBD1 (5 bases). CDR3 length: 14 amino acids. V lost 1 base and J lost 2, with 8 bases in between. In germline, CDR1 is MNHEY, CDR2 SVGAGI. The CDR3 sequence is CASSYFGANTEAFF. CDR3 in DNA: TGTGCCAGCAGTTACTTTGGGGCCAACACTGAAGCTTTCTTT.

This chain links TRBV28 with TRBJ1-5; perhaps TRBD1 as D (5 bases). Trimming cost V 8 bases and J 5 bases, with 10 bases left between them. This CDR3 spans 12 amino acids. The V gene's germline CDR1 is MDHEN and CDR2 SYDVKM. The CDR3 DNA follows: TGTGCCAGCGGCCGGGGGGATCAGCCCCAGCATTTT. This encodes CASGRGDQPQHF.

The V and J genes are TRBV21-1 and TRBJ1-1; TRBD1 reflects the table's D call only, with no check against the DNA. TRBV21-1 is reported as a pseudogene. CDR3 length: 13 residues. The CDR3 is CASSATGLTEAFF. CDR3 DNA: TGTGCCAGCAGCGCGACAGGGCTCACTGAAGCTTTCTTT.

V and J are TRBV20-1 and TRBJ1-2; no clear D. CDR3 size: 14 residues. Germline V lookup: CDR1 DFQATT, CDR2 SNEGSKA (reference sequence). V gave up 3 bases and J gave up 7 bases, with 18 bases separating them. Written as DNA, the CDR3 is TGCAGTGCTAGTGAGGAGACCGCCTTTAGTGGCTACACCTTC. Its protein is CSASEETAFSGYTF.

The genes are TRBV5-6 and TRBJ1-2; D unclear. The germline gives CDR1 SGHDT, CDR2 YYEEEE. The CDR3 spans 14 residues. V lost 1 base to trimming and J lost 1 base, with 8 bases between them. In DNA form, the CDR3 reads TGTGCCAGCAGCTTGTCCAGGTTTAACTATGGCTACACCTTC. Translated, it gives CASSLSRFNYGYTF.

The rearrangement joins TRBV9 to TRBJ1-1; possibly TRBD1 for D (5 bases). Between the trimmed V and J ends, which lost 0 bases and 0 bases, there was a span of 12 bases. CDR1 and CDR2 (germline): SGDLS, YYNGEE. The CDR3 has 16 amino acids. The chain's CDR3 is CASSVDGGIMNTEAFF. The CDR3 DNA reads TGTGCCAGCAGCGTAGATGGGGGGATAATGAACACTGAAGCTTTCTTT.

The chain recombines TRBV7-2 with TRBJ2-1; D gene unclear. V was pared by 1 base and J by 9 bases, with 13 bases between. The CDR3 sequence is 14 residues long. The germline CDR1 and CDR2 sequences are SGHTA and FQGNSA. The CDR3 is CASSLVVGYGEQFF. CDR3 DNA: TGTGCCAGCAGCTTAGTGGTGGGGTATGGTGAGCAGTTCTTC. The whole variable domain, filled in from reference TRBV7-2 and TRBJ2-1, reads GAGVSQSPSNKVTEKGKDVELRCDPISGHTALYWYRQSLGQGLEFLIYFQGNSAPDKSGLPSDRFSAERTGGSVSTLTIQRTQQEDSAVYLCASSLVVGYGEQFFGPGTRLTVL.